Listed below are T cell receptor beta chains from one sample, sequenced in a study of long-term antiretroviral therapy in people with HIV. TCRdb's copy holds only in-frame clones and misses some; the assay was immunoSEQ multiplex PCR. The sample shows more than 15,000 clones, approximately 72% of them seen only once. The sample was unsorted PBMCs, taken about 3.1 years after starting antiretroviral therapy. The receptors come from a woman between 35 and 50 years old with HIV. Both conserved end residues are part of each CDR3. D genes are given only for firm matches. Clone size is stated in some rows and not others, as once, few, many or a class when expanded.

>TRBV5-1|16|TRBD1|few|TRBJ2-1
TGCGCCAGCGCTTGGGAGACCGGGACAGGGGGTAAGGAGCAGTTCTTC
CASAWETGTGGKEQFF
>TRBV18|15|TRBD2|few|TRBJ2-3
TGTGCCAGCTCACTCCCCCGGGGGGGCATGGAGACGCAGTATTTT
CASSLPRGGMETQYF
>TRBV11-3|18|TRBD1|NA|TRBJ2-6
TGTGCCAGCAGCCCACTGGGGGCAGGGGGCTCTGGGGCCAACGTCCTGACTTTC
CASSPLGAGGSGANVLTF
>TRBV5-1|15|NA|NA|TRBJ1-5
TGCGCCAGCAGCTTGGGAGTGGGGGTCGGTCAGCCCCAGCATTTT
CASSLGVGVGQPQHF
>TRBV2|15|TRBD2|few|TRBJ2-5
TGTGCCAGCACCGAGCCAGCGGGGACCCTAGAGACCCAGTACTTC
CASTEPAGTLETQYF
>TRBV4-3|16|NA|few|TRBJ1-5
TGCGCCAGCAGCCAAGACCGATCCGGTAGCAATCAGCCCCAGCATTTT
CASSQDRSGSNQPQHF
>TRBV5-1|14|NA|NA|TRBJ1-4
TGCGCCAGCAGCTTGGAGGGGGGGGATGAAAAACTGTTTTTT
CASSLEGGDEKLFF
>TRBV30|13|TRBD1|NA|TRBJ1-6
TGTGCCTGGATGGGACAGGGGAACTCACCCCTCCACTTT
CAWMGQGNSPLHF
>TRBV5-1|16|TRBD1|few|TRBJ2-7
TGCGCCAGCAGCGATGGAAAAGGGACAGCGACCTACGAGCAGTACTTC
CASSDGKGTATYEQYF
>TRBV29-1|13|TRBD1|NA|TRBJ1-2
TGCAGCGTAGCCGGACAGGAAGATGGTGGCTACACCTTC
CSVAGQEDGGYTF
>TRBV30|15|TRBD1|NA|TRBJ1-2
TGTGCCTGGAGTCCCGGACAGGGGGTTATCTATGGCTACACCTTC
CAWSPGQGVIYGYTF
>TRBV2|14|NA|few|TRBJ2-3
TGTGCCAGCACTGGATCCCCCGGCACAGATACGCAGTATTTT
CASTGSPGTDTQYF
>TRBV27|17|TRBD1|few|TRBJ1-2
TGTGCCAGCAGTTTGGTAGGAGGGGGCGCAAGATCGTATGGCTACACCTTC
CASSLVGGGARSYGYTF
>TRBV5-1|14|NA|NA|TRBJ2-5
TGCGCCAGCAGCTTGGGGGCGGGTAAAGAGACCCAGTACTTC
CASSLGAGKETQYF